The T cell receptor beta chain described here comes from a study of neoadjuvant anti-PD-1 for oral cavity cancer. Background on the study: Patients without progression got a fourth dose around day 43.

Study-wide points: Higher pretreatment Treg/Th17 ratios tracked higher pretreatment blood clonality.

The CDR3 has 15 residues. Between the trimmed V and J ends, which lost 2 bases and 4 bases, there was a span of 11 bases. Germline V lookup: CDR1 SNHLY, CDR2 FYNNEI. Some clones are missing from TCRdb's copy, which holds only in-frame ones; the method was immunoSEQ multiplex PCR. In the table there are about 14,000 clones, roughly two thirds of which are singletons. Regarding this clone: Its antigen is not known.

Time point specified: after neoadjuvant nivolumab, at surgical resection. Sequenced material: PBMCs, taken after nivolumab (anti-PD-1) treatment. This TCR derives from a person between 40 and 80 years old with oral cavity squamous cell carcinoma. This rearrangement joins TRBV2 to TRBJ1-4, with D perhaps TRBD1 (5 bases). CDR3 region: CASSERGLGNEKLFF. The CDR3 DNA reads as TGTGCCAGCAGTGAAAGGGGATTAGGTAATGAAAAACTGTTTTTT.